The clone carrying this T cell receptor beta chain has just a few counts. Its antigen is unidentified. The cDNA had a unique molecular identifier and a template-switch universal primer site. MiXCR was run by TCRdb on the 5' RACE reads, yielding one entry per CDR3 protein. The table records approximately 410,000 distinct CDR3 sequences, about 18% of them present only once. This sample was taken from a study of identical twins. Overall study findings and caveats: Insertions were reduced in abundant cord blood beta clonotypes but not in memory repertoires.

V was cut by 5 bases and J by 2 bases, with 19 bases left in between. Germline V lookup: CDR1 MNHNS, CDR2 SASEGT. The CDR3 runs 16 residues. The rearrangement joins TRBV6-1 to TRBJ2-7, with D possibly being TRBD2 (5 bases). Sequencing was carried out using naive T cells sorted from blood. This TCR was recovered from a man aged 50-60 years in good health. CDR3 residues: CASSPSHRGGPYEQYF. For the CDR3, the DNA is TGTGCCAGCAGTCCGTCCCACAGAGGAGGACCCTACGAGCAGTACTTC.